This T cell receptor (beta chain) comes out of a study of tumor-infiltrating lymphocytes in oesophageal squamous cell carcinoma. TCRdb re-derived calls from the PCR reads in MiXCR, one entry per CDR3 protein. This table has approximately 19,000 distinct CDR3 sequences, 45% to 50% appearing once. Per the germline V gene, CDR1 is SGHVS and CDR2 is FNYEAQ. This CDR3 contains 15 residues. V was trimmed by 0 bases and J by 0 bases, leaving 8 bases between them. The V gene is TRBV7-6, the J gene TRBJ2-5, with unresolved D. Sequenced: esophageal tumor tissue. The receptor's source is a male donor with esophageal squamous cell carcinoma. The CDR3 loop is CASSLARGYQETQYF. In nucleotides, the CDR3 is TGTGCCAGCAGCTTAGCGCGTGGGTACCAAGAGACCCAGTACTTC.